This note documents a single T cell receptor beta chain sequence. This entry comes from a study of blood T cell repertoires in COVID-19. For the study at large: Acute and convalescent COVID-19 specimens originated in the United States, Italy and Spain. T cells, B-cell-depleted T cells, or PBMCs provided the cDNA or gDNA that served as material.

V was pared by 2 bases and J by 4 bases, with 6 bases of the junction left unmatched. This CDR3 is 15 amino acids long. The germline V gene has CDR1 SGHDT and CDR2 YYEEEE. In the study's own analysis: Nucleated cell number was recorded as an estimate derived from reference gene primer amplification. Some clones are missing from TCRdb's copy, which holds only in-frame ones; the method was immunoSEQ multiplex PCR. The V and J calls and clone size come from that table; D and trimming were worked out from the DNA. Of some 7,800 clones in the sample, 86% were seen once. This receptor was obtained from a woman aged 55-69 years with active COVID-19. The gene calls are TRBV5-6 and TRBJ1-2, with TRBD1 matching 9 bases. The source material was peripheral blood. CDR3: CASSLGTGRVYGYTF. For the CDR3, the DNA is TGTGCCAGCAGCTTAGGGACAGGGCGGGTCTATGGCTACACCTTC.